Listed here are 8 T cell receptor beta chains from one sample, sequenced in a study of blood T cell repertoires in COVID-19. Repertoires were generated with immunoSEQ multiplex PCR, while TCRdb's copy carries only in-frame clones and drops some. Of 140,000 to 150,000 clones listed, roughly 80% were seen once; the top ten hold 3% to 4.5%. The sample consisted of peripheral blood. The receptors were sampled from a man between 65 and 85 years old who had recovered from COVID-19.

This clone turned up a few times. V is TRBV29-1 and J is TRBJ1-1, with D hard to call. Trimming took 7 bases from V and 0 from J, leaving 15 bases between them. CDR1 is SQVTM and CDR2 is ANQGSEA in the germline V gene. CDR3 length: 14 amino acids. In DNA form, the CDR3 reads TGCAGCGGAACCGGGGTCCAAATGAACACTGAAGCTTTCTTT. It specifies CSGTGVQMNTEAFF.

The chain employs TRBV6-5 and TRBJ1-4; TRBD1 matches at 7 bases. CDR3 length: 15 residues. The V segment lost 6 bases and the J segment 5 bases; nucleotides outside the gene matches: 9. Germline V gene lookup returns CDR1 MNHEY and CDR2 SVGAGI. This CDR3 is CASSPPGQRNEKLFF. CDR3 nucleotide sequence: TGTGCCAGCAGCCCGCCGGGACAGCGAAATGAAAAACTGTTTTTT.

The table lists this clone with a few counts. The chain uses TRBV3-1 (or the pseudogene TRBV3-2) and TRBJ2-3; 7 positions match TRBD2. V gave up 0 bases and J gave up 1 base; unmatched junction bases: 7. Germline V CDR1 and CDR2: LGHDT, YNNKEL (reference sequence). This CDR3 comprises 17 residues. As DNA, the CDR3 is TGTGCCAGCAGCCAAGAATGGTCTAGCGGACGCACAGATACGCAGTATTTT. It yields the protein CASSQEWSSGRTDTQYF.

The chain carries TRBV20-1 and TRBJ2-5; D is undetermined. Trimming stripped 3 bases from V and 4 bases from J, with 18 bases between. Germline assignment: CDR1 DFQATT and CDR2 SNEGSKA (reference sequence). CDR3 size: 15 residues. Written as DNA, the CDR3 is TGCAGTGCTAGTGGTTCAGACTGGCGCTTAGAGACCCAGTACTTC. It translates to CSASGSDWRLETQYF.

This clone was recorded only once. This chain joins TRBV27 and TRBJ2-3; 8 positions agree with TRBD2. Germline V lookup: CDR1 MNHEY, CDR2 SMNVEV (reference sequence). The J segment lost 4 bases and the V segment lost 2 bases, leaving 8 bases of the junction unmatched. CDR3 size: 16 residues. The CDR3 loop is CASSLIGSGVADTQYF. The CDR3 DNA sequence: TGTGCCAGCAGTTTAATTGGTAGCGGGGTCGCAGATACGCAGTATTTT.

The rearrangement joins TRBV5-8 to TRBJ2-2; TRBD2 aligns across 12 bases. This CDR3 spans 16 amino acids. Per the germline V gene, CDR1 is SGHTS and CDR2 is YDEGEE. The V gene end was trimmed by 7 bases and the J gene end by 0 bases; junction bases not matched to a gene: 4. DNA for the CDR3: TGTGCCAGCGGATGGACTAGCGGGGCGAACACCGGGGAGCTGTTTTTT. Translated: CASGWTSGANTGELFF.

This chain joins TRBV30 and TRBJ1-1, with TRBD1 identical over 10 bases. J was trimmed by 5 bases and V by 2 bases; bases with no gene match: 8. The CDR3 contains 15 residues. Germline lookup yields CDR1 GTSNPN and CDR2 SVGIG (reference sequence). As DNA, the CDR3 is TGTGCCTGGAGTTGGGGGGACAGGGGAGGGACTGAAGCTTTCTTT. Amino acid sequence: CAWSWGDRGGTEAFF.

Worth noting for this clone: The same CDR3 also results from other DNA sequences found in this sample. The rearrangement joins TRBV5-1 to TRBJ2-3, with D perhaps matching TRBD1 (5 bases). Germline values: CDR1 SGHRS, CDR2 YFSETQ. This CDR3 is built from 14 residues. The V end lost 0 bases, the J end lost 0 bases, and 5 bases lay between the germline ends. Here the CDR3 reads CASSLGGSTDTQYF. CDR3 nucleotide sequence: TGCGCCAGCAGCTTGGGGGGCAGCACAGATACGCAGTATTTT. Supplemented by reference TRBV5-1 and TRBJ2-3, the full variable domain reads KAGVTQTPRYLIKTRGQQVTLSCSPISGHRSVSWYQQTPGQGLQFLFEYFSETQRNKGNFPGRFSGRQFSNSRSEMNVSTLELGDSALYLCASSLGGSTDTQYFGPGTRLTVL.